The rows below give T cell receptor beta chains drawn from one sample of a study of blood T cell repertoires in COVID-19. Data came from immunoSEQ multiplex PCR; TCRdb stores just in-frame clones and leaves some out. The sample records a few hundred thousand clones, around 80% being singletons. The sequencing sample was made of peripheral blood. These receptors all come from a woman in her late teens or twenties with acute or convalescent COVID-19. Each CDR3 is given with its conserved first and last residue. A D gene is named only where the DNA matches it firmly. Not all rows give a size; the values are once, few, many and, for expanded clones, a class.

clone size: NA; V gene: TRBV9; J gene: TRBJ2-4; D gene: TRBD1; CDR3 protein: CASSVVIQDRDTLAKNIQYF; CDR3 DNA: TGTGCCAGCAGCGTAGTGATTCAGGACAGGGACACTTTAGCCAAAAACATTCAGTACTTC
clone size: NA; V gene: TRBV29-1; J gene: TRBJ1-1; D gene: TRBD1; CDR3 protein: CSVERDRATEAFF; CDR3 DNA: TGCAGCGTTGAACGCGACAGGGCGACTGAAGCTTTCTTT
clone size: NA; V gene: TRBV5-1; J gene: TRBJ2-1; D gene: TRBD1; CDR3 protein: CASSMGQGAGIGQFF; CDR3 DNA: TGCGCCAGCAGCATGGGACAGGGGGCTGGGATTGGGCAGTTCTTC
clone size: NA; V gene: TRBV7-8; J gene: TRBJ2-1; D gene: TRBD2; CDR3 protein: CASSLTGTIYNEQFF; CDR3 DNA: TGTGCCAGCAGCTTAACCGGGACTATCTACAATGAGCAGTTCTTC
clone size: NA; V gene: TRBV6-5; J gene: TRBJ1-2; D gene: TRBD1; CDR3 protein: CASSRAGTGAYGYTF; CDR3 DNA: TGTGCCAGCAGCCGAGCCGGGACAGGGGCCTATGGCTACACCTTC
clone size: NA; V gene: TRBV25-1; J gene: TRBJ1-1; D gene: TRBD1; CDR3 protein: CASSEQGTGGRTEAFF; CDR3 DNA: TGTGCCAGCAGTGAACAAGGGACAGGGGGCCGGACTGAAGCTTTCTTT
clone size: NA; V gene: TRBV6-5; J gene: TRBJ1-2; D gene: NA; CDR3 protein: CASSYSRQDYGYTF; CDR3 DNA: TGTGCCAGCAGTTACTCGCGACAAGACTATGGCTACACCTTC
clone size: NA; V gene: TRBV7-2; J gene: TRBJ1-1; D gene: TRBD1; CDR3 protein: CASSFSGGNTEAFF; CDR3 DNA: TGTGCCAGCAGCTTCTCAGGGGGGAACACTGAAGCTTTCTTT
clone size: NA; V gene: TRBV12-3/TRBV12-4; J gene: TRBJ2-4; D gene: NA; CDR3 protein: CASAVADIQYF; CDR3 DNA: TGTGCCAGCGCCGTAGCCGACATTCAGTACTTC
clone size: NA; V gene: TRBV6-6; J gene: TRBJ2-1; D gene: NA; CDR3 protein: CASSYRGNEQFF; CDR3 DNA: TGTGCCAGCAGTTATCGGGGGAATGAGCAGTTCTTC
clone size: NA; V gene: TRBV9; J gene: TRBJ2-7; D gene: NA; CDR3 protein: CASSVDVSDSYEQYF; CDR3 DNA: TGTGCCAGCAGCGTAGATGTTAGCGACTCCTACGAGCAGTACTTC
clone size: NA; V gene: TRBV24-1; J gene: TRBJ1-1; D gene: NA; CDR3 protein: CATSDPRGGGTEAFF; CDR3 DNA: TGTGCCACCAGTGATCCCAGGGGAGGGGGAACTGAAGCTTTCTTT
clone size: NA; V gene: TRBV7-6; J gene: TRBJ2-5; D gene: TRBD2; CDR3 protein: CASSPTSGRVAGETQYF; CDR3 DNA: TGTGCCAGCAGCCCGACTAGCGGGAGGGTGGCGGGAGAGACCCAGTACTTC
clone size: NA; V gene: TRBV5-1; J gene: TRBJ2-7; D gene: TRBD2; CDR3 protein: CASSLGTSGSWEQYF; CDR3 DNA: TGCGCCAGCAGCTTGGGGACTAGCGGGAGTTGGGAGCAGTACTTC
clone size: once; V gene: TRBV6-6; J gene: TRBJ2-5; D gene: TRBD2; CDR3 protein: CASSQGTSRQETQYF; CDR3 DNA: TGTGCCAGCAGTCAGGGGACTAGCAGACAAGAGACCCAGTACTTC